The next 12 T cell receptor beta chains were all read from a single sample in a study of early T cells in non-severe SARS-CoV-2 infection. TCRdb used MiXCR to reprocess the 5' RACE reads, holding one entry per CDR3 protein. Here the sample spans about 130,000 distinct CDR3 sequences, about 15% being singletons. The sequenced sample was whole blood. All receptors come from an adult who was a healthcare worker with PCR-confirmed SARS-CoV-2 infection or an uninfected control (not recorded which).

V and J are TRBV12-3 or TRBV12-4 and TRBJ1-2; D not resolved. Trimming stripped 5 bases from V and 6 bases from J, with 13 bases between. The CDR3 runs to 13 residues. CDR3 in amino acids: CASSPWRLDGYTF. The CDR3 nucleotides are TGTGCCAGCAGTCCGTGGCGCCTGGATGGCTACACCTTC.

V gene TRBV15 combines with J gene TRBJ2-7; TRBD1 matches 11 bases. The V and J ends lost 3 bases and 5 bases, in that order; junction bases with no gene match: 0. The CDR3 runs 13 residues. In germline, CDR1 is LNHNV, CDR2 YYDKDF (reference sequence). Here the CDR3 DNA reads TGTGCCACCAGCAGGGACAGGGGGCACGAGCAGTACTTC. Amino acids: CATSRDRGHEQYF.

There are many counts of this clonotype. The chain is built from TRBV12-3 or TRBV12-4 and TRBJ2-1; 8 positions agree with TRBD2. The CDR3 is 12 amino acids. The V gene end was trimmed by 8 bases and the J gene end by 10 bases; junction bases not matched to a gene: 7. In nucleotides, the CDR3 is TGTGCCAGCTCACTGCCGGGGGGGGAGCAGTTCTTC. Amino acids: CASSLPGGEQFF.

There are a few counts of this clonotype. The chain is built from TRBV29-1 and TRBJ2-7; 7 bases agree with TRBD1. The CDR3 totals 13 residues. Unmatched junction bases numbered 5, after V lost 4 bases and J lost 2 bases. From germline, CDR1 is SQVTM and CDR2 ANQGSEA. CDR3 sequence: CSVGQGIAYEQYF. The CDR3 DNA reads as TGCAGCGTTGGACAGGGTATCGCCTACGAGCAGTACTTC.

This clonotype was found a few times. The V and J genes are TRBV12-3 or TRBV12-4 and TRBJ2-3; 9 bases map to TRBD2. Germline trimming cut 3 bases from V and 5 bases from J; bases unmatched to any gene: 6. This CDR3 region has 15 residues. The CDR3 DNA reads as TGTGCCAGCAGTTTGGAAAGCGGGGGGCGAGATACGCAGTATTTT. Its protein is CASSLESGGRDTQYF.

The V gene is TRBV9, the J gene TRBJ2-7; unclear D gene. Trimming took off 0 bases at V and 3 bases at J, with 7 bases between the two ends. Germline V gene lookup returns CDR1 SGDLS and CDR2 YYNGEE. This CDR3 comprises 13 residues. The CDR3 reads CASSVVPFYEQYF. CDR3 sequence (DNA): TGTGCCAGCAGCGTAGTCCCCTTCTACGAGCAGTACTTC.

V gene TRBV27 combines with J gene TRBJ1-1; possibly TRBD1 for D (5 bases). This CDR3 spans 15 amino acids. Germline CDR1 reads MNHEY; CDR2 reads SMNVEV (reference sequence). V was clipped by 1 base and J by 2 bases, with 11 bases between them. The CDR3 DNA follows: TGTGCCAGCAGTTTATGGGGGGGGAGCAACACTGAAGCTTTCTTT. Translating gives CASSLWGGSNTEAFF.

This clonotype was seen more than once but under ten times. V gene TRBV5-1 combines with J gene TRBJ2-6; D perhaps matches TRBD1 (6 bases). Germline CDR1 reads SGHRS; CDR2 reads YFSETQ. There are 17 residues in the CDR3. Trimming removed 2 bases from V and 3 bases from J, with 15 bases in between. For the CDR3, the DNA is TGCGCCAGCAGCTTTACAGGGAGAAGGGATGGGGCCAACGTCCTGACTTTC. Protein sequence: CASSFTGRRDGANVLTF.

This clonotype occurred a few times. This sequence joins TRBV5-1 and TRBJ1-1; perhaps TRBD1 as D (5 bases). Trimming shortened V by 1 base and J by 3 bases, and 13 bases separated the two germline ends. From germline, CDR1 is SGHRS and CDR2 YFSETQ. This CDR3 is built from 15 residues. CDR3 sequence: CASSLSSGGHTEAFF. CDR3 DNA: TGCGCCAGCAGCTTGAGCTCCGGGGGACACACTGAAGCTTTCTTT.

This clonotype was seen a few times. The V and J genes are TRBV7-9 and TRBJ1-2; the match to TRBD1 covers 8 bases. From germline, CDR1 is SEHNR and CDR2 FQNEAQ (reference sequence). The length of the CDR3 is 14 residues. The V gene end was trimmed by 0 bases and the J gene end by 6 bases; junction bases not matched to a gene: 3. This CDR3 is CASSLAQGVDGYTF. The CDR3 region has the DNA TGTGCCAGCAGCTTAGCACAGGGGGTTGATGGCTACACCTTC.

The CDR3 here is CASSLDLKRSSGANVLTF. CDR3 nucleotides: TGTGCCAGCAGCTTAGATCTAAAGCGTTCCTCTGGGGCCAACGTCCTGACTTTC. The chain joins TRBV7-9 to TRBJ2-6, with no clear D. There are 18 residues in the CDR3. V lost 1 base and J 0 bases, leaving 13 bases between the germline ends. Germline V CDR1 and CDR2: SEHNR, FQNEAQ (reference sequence).

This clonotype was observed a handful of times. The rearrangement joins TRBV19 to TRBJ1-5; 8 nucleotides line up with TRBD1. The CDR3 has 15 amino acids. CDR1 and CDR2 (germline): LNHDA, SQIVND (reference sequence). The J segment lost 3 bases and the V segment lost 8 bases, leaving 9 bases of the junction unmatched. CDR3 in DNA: TGTGCCAGTCGCTTGGACAGGGTGGTCAATCAGCCCCAGCATTTT. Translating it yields CASRLDRVVNQPQHF.